Ten or more counts support the clone carrying this T cell receptor (beta chain). Its antigen is undetermined. TCRdb independently ran MiXCR on the 5' RACE reads; one entry per CDR3 protein. The sample carries some 28,000 distinct CDR3 sequences, around 4.4% recorded once. This CDR3 contains 15 residues. Germline-derived CDR1 and CDR2 are LGHDT and YNNKEL (reference sequence). Trimming shortened V by 6 bases and J by 3 bases, and 17 bases separated the two germline ends. The sample comes from a study of early T cells in non-severe SARS-CoV-2 infection. As for the study in general: Sequenced material consisted of bulk RNA (from unsorted whole blood), and chains were unpaired.

Study-level points and caveats: Database matching using VDJdb favored anti-spike CD8 responses, with private and CD4 specificities left missing.

The sequence was obtained from an adult who was a healthcare worker with PCR-confirmed SARS-CoV-2 infection or an uninfected control (not recorded which). V is TRBV3-1 and J is TRBJ1-1; D is possibly TRBD1 (5 bases). Source material: whole blood. The CDR3 nucleotides read TGTGCCAGCAGACGTACCCAGGGAGGAGACACTGAAGCTTTCTTT. Translated: CASRRTQGGDTEAFF.